This T cell receptor beta chain was captured in a study of T cell repertoires in cytomegalovirus infection. On the study more broadly: Peptides in the study included HLA-C-restricted and HLA-B-restricted CMV epitopes. It was the public TCR beta signatures that indicated both CMV infection and matching HLA type.

Trimming at V came to 5 bases and at J to 4 bases, leaving 4 bases not matched to a gene. Germline assignment: CDR1 SGHVS and CDR2 FNYEAQ. The CDR3 totals 15 residues. In TCRdb, the reads were re-called with MiXCR into one record per CDR3 protein. Here the sample spans about 830,000 distinct CDR3 sequences, approximately 32% being singletons. Regarding the study as a whole: Individuals carrying CMV plus the relevant HLA were identified by cumulative frequency of public TCR beta families. The ex vivo response was dominated by HLA-C-restricted CMV-specific TCR beta clonotypes.

This clonotype was detected many times. Its antigen is as yet unknown. The origin of this receptor is a human donor in good health (CMV status not recorded). Some clones in this sample may be carry-over from other donors' samples. Sequencing used cultured CD8+ T cells from PBMCs, obtained from culture after CMV antigen stimulation. The V and J genes are TRBV7-6 and TRBJ2-2; 10 bases are a match to TRBD2. DNA for the CDR3: TGTGCCAGCAGCCCTAGCGGGGGATCCACCGGGGAGCTGTTTTTT. Translated, it gives CASSPSGGSTGELFF.